This T cell receptor beta chain comes out of a study of spatial heterogeneity in lung cancer. The CDR3 spans 17 residues. V was shortened by 4 bases and J by 0 bases, with 13 bases between the two germline ends. Germline V gene lookup returns CDR1 SNHLY and CDR2 FYNNEI. Regarding this clonotype: A much larger clonotype is one base distant, so this may be a read error.

Specified time point: sample taken at primary tumor resection. Without sorting, whole RNA was sequenced from tumor, nontumor lung or frozen PBMC. A total of approximately 69 untreated early-stage non-small cell lung cancer patients served as donors. TCRdb re-called the 5' RACE reads through MiXCR, storing one row per CDR3 protein. The sample holds around 60,000 distinct CDR3 sequences, roughly 7.9% seen once. Sequencing was performed on PBMCs, taken at surgery. The source is a female donor with early-stage non-small cell lung cancer. The chain uses TRBV2 and TRBJ1-6; D is ambiguous. The CDR3 DNA reads as TGTGCCAGCAGTGGATTTGTGGTCAGCTCCTATAATTCACCCCTCCACTTT. This sequence encodes CASSGFVVSSYNSPLHF.